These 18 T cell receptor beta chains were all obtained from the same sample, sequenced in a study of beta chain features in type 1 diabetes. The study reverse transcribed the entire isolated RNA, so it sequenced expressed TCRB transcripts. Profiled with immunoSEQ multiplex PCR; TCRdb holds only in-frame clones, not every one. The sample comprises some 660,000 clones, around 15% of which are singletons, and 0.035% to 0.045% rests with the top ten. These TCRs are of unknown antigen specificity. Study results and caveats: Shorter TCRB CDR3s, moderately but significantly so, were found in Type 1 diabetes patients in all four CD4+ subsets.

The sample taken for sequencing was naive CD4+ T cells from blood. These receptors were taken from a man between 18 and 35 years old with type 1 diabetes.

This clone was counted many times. CDR3 loop: CASSRDSDTQYF. For the CDR3, the DNA is TGCGCCAGCAGTCGGGACTCTGATACGCAGTATTTT. The genes are TRBV23-1 and TRBJ2-3, with a possible D match to TRBD2 (6 bases). TRBV23-1 is treated as an ORF (open reading frame) with a function not yet certain. The CDR3 loop spans 12 amino acids. V gave up 4 bases and J gave up 6 bases, with 8 bases separating them.

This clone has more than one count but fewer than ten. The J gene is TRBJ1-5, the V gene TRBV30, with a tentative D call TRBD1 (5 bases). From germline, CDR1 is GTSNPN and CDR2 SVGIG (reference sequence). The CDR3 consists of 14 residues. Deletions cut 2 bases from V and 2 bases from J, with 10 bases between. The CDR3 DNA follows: TGTGCCTGGAGTCATGGGGGTCGCAATCAGCCCCAGCATTTT. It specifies CAWSHGGRNQPQHF.

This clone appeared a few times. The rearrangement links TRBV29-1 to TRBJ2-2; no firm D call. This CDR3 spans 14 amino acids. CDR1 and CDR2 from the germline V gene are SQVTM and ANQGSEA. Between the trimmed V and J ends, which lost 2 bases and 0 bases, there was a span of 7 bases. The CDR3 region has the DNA TGCAGCGTTGAAAGTCTAGCGAACACCGGGGAGCTGTTTTTT. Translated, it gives CSVESLANTGELFF.

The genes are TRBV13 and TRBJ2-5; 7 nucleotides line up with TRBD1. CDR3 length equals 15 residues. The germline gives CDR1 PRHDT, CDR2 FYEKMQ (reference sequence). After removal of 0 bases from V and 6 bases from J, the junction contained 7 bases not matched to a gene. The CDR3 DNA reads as TGTGCCAGCAGCTTAGGCCGTAGGGGGCCCAAGACCCAGTACTTC. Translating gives CASSLGRRGPKTQYF.

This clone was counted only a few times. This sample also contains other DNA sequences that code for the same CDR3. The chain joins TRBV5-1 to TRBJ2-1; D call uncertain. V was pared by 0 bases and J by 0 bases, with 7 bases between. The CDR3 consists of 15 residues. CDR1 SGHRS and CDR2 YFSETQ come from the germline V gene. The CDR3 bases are TGCGCCAGCAGCTTGGGAGGTATCTCCTACAATGAGCAGTTCTTC. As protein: CASSLGGISYNEQFF. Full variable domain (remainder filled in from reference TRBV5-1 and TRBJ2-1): KAGVTQTPRYLIKTRGQQVTLSCSPISGHRSVSWYQQTPGQGLQFLFEYFSETQRNKGNFPGRFSGRQFSNSRSEMNVSTLELGDSALYLCASSLGGISYNEQFFGPGTRLTVL.

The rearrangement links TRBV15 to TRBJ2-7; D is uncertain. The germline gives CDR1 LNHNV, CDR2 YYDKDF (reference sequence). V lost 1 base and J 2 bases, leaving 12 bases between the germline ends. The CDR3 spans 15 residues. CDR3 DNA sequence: TGTGCCACCAGCAGAGGGGTAGGAGTCGCCTACGAGCAGTACTTC. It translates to CATSRGVGVAYEQYF.

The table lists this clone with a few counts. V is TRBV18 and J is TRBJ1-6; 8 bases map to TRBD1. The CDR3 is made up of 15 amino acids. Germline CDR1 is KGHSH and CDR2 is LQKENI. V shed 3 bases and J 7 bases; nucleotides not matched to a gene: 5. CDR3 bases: TGTGCCAGCTCACCGCAGGGGGCACCCAATTCACCCCTCCACTTT. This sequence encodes CASSPQGAPNSPLHF.

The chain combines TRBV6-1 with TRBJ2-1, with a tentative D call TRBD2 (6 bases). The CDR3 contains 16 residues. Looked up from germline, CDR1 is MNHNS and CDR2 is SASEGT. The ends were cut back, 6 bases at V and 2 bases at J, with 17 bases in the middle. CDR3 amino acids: CASRELGSAAYNEQFF. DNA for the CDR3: TGTGCCAGCAGAGAACTCGGGAGCGCAGCCTACAATGAGCAGTTCTTC.

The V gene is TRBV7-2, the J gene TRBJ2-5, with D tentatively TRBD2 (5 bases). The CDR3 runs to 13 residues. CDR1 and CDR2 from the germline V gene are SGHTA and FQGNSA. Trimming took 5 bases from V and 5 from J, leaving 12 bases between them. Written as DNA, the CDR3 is TGTGCCAGCAGCCCCGGGATGCGGGAGACCCAGTACTTC. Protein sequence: CASSPGMRETQYF.

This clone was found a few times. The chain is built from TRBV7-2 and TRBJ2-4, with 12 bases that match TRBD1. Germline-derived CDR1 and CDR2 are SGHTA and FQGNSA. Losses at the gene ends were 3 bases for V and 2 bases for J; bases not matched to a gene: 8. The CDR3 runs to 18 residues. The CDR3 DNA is TGTGCCAGCAGCTTTCCGGGACAGGGGGCGAGGACCAAAAACATTCAGTACTTC. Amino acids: CASSFPGQGARTKNIQYF.

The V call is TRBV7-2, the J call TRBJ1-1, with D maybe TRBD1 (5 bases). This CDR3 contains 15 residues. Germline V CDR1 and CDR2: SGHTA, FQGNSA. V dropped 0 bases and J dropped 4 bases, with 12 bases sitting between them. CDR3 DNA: TGTGCCAGCAGCTTAGCGGCTGCAGGGAGCACTGAAGCTTTCTTT. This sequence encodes CASSLAAAGSTEAFF.

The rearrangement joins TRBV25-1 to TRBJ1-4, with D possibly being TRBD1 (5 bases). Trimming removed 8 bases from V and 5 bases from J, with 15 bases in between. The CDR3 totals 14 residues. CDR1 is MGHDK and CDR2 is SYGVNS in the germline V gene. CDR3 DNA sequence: TGTGCCAGCTCCTTGCAGGGATGGAATGAAAAACTGTTTTTT. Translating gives CASSLQGWNEKLFF. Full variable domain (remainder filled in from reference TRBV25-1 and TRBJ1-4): EADIYQTPRYLVIGTGKKITLECSQTMGHDKMYWYQQDPGMELHLIHYSYGVNSTEKGDLSSESTVSRIRTEHFPLTLESARPSHTSQYLCASSLQGWNEKLFFGSGTQLSVL.

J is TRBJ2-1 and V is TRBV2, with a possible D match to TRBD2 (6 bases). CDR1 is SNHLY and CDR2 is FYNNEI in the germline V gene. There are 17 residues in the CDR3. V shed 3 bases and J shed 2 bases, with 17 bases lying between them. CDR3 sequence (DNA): TGTGCCAGCAGTGATTTGGGAAGGGAGGCGGCCTACAATGAGCAGTTCTTC. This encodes CASSDLGREAAYNEQFF.

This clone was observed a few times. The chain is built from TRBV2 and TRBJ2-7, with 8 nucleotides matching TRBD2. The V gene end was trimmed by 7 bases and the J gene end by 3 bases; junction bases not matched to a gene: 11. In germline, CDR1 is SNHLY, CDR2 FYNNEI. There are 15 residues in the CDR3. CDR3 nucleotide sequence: TGTGCCAGCAACCAACTCGGGACTAGAAACTACGAGCAGTACTTC. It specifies CASNQLGTRNYEQYF.

This chain's CDR3 is CASSQGRLATGELFF. CDR3 sequence (DNA): TGCGCCAGCAGCCAAGGTAGACTTGCCACCGGGGAGCTGTTTTTT. The chain is built from TRBV4-1 and TRBJ2-2, with D uncertain. Germline CDR1 MGHRA, CDR2 YSYEKL. Trimming stripped 1 base from V and 4 bases from J, with 10 bases between. This CDR3 is built from 15 residues.

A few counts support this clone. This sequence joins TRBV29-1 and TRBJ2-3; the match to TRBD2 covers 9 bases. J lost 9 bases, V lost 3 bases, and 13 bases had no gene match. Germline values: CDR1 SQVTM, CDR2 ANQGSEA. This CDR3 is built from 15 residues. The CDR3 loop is CSVEWVGGRAETQYF. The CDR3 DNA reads TGCAGCGTTGAGTGGGTTGGCGGGAGGGCCGAAACGCAGTATTTT.

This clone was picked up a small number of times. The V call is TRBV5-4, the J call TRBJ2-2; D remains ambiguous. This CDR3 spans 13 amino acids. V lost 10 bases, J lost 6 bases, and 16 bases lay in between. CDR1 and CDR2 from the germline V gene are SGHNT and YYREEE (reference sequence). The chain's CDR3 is CASRRDRAGELFF. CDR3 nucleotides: TGTGCCTCTCGAAGGGATAGGGCCGGGGAGCTGTTTTTT.

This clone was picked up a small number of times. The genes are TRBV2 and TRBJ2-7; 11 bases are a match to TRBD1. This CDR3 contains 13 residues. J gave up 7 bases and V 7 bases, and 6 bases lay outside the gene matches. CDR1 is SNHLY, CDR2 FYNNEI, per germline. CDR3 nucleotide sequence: TGTGCCAGCACCGGACAGGGGGCGGGGGAGCAGTACTTC. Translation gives CASTGQGAGEQYF.